The source of this T cell receptor beta chain is a study of shared clonotypes between healthy human individuals. In the study overall: Donor ages ranged 18 to 49 years: a couple of women, a few men.

Note on this clone: Its specificity is not known.

CD45RO-negative, CCR7-positively selected cells formed the naive CD8 fraction, excluding terminally differentiated effector memory CD45RA+ cells. Donors were healthy HIV-negative adults without recent acute infections or vaccinations. Sorted-subset replicate PCR reactions were performed with around 210 ng DNA, corresponding to about 30,000 T cell genomes. TCRdb's copy holds only in-frame clones and misses some; the assay was immunoSEQ multiplex PCR. The sample records about 2.1 million clones, roughly 91% being singletons. CDR3 length equals 16 residues. Trimming took 6 bases from V and 0 from J; bases not matched to a gene: 9. Germline-derived CDR1 and CDR2 are SGHAT and FQNNGV. Regarding the study as a whole: Against clonotypes common to all four donors, non-shared ones had lower generation probabilities.

This TCR derives from a man between 18 and 29 years old in good health. Some clones in this sample may be carry-over from other donors' samples. The chain combines TRBV11-2 with TRBJ1-1; 8 bases align to TRBD1. Sequenced sample: naive CD8+ T cells from PBMCs. The CDR3 region has the DNA TGTGCCAGCAGAGACAGGGGTTTGGGAATGAACACTGAAGCTTTCTTT. Translation gives CASRDRGLGMNTEAFF. Supplemented by reference TRBV11-2 and TRBJ1-1, the full variable domain reads EAGVAQSPRYKIIEKRQSVAFWCNPISGHATLYWYQQILGQGPKLLIQFQNNGVVDDSQLPKDRFSAERLKGVDSTLKIQPAKLEDSAVYLCASRDRGLGMNTEAFFGQGTRLTVV.